Presented here are 14 T cell receptor beta chains from one specimen sequenced in a study of a mutant IDH1 vaccine in newly diagnosed glioma. Generated by immunoSEQ multiplex PCR, the TCRdb table keeps only in-frame clones and is missing some. Of 45,000 to 55,000 clones in the sample, roughly 89% were seen once. Time point: baseline, week 1 (first vaccination visit). Described treatment: pre-vaccination baseline after standard-of-care therapy. Sequencing was performed on PBMCs, taken from a glioma patient treated with radiotherapy, temozolomide or both. The source of these receptors is a man between 40 and 49 years old with glioma.

The chain uses TRBV19 and TRBJ1-1, with a tentative D call TRBD1 (6 bases). CDR1 is LNHDA, CDR2 SQIVND, per germline (reference sequence). The CDR3 consists of 12 residues. The V and J ends lost 10 bases and 5 bases respectively, with 14 bases between them. Here the CDR3 DNA reads TGTGCCACTAGGGAGGGGGGAACTGAAGCTTTCTTT. This translates into CATREGGTEAFF.

The chain couples TRBV9 to TRBJ2-3; D unresolved. This CDR3 spans 15 amino acids. The germline gives CDR1 SGDLS, CDR2 YYNGEE. Trimming took off 0 bases at V and 3 bases at J, with 11 bases between the two ends. As DNA, the CDR3 is TGTGCCAGCAGCGTAGGGTTAGAGATGACAGATACGCAGTATTTT. Protein: CASSVGLEMTDTQYF.

The gene calls are TRBV6-1 and TRBJ1-1; D remains ambiguous. V was shortened by 7 bases and J by 1 base, with 10 bases between the two germline ends. Germline V gene lookup returns CDR1 MNHNS and CDR2 SASEGT. The CDR3 has 13 residues. Here the CDR3 reads CASKVWTNTEAFF. In nucleotides, the CDR3 is TGTGCCAGCAAGGTTTGGACGAACACTGAAGCTTTCTTT.

This sequence joins TRBV5-5 and TRBJ1-2; TRBD1 matches 7 bases. Germline lookup yields CDR1 SGHKS and CDR2 YYEKEE (reference sequence). The trim removed 4 bases at V and 4 bases at J, leaving 4 bases unmatched. The CDR3 runs 13 residues. This CDR3 reads CASSRTGAYGYTF. In nucleotides, the CDR3 is TGTGCCAGCAGCCGGACAGGAGCCTATGGCTACACCTTC. Together with reference TRBV5-5 and TRBJ1-2, the CDR3 gives the full variable domain: DAGVTQSPTHLIKTRGQQVTLRCSPISGHKSVSWYQQVLGQGPQFIFQYYEKEERGRGNFPDRFSARQFPNYSSELNVNALLLGDSALYLCASSRTGAYGYTFGSGTRLTVV.

This chain uses TRBV7-2 with TRBJ2-7; TRBD2 matches 8 bases. The CDR3 runs to 16 residues. V shed 6 bases, J shed 6 bases, and the junction held 16 bases outside the gene matches. The V gene's germline CDR1 is SGHTA and CDR2 FQGNSA. The CDR3 region has the DNA TGTGCCAGCAGACAAAATCCGGGACTAGGTTCTTCCGAGCAGTACTTC. Its protein is CASRQNPGLGSSEQYF. The complete variable domain, with remaining parts taken from reference TRBV7-2 and TRBJ2-7, reads GAGVSQSPSNKVTEKGKDVELRCDPISGHTALYWYRQSLGQGLEFLIYFQGNSAPDKSGLPSDRFSAERTGGSVSTLTIQRTQQEDSAVYLCASRQNPGLGSSEQYFGPGTRLTVT.

V gene TRBV5-6 combines with J gene TRBJ2-7; 8 bases map to TRBD1. The junction had 7 bases not matched to a gene; V was cut back by 6 bases and J by 2 bases. Germline V CDR1 and CDR2: SGHDT, YYEEEE. This CDR3 spans 14 amino acids. CDR3 sequence: CASNGQGKPYEQYF. DNA of the CDR3: TGTGCCAGCAACGGACAGGGAAAACCCTACGAGCAGTACTTC.

J is TRBJ2-2 and V is TRBV9; maybe TRBD2 (5 bases). The CDR3 sequence is 16 residues long. Trimming stripped 1 base from V and 2 bases from J, with 12 bases between. Germline lookup yields CDR1 SGDLS and CDR2 YYNGEE. The chain's CDR3 is CASSVSSGLNTGELFF. The CDR3 DNA follows: TGTGCCAGCAGCGTATCGAGCGGATTAAACACCGGGGAGCTGTTTTTT.

This chain joins TRBV6-4 and TRBJ1-4, with a weak D call TRBD1 (5 bases). Germline-derived CDR1 and CDR2 are MRHNA and SNTAGT. The CDR3 consists of 16 residues. V lost 4 bases and J 5 bases, leaving 17 bases between the germline ends. CDR3 in amino acids: CASSVSIGAGNEKLFF. CDR3 sequence (DNA): TGTGCCAGCAGTGTTTCGATTGGGGCCGGCAATGAAAAACTGTTTTTT.

The chain has TRBV6-5 and TRBJ2-7; 8 nucleotides match TRBD2. This CDR3 comprises 15 residues. Germline V gene sequence: CDR1 MNHEY, CDR2 SVGAGI. Germline trimming cut 0 bases from V and 6 bases from J; bases unmatched to any gene: 7. The CDR3 DNA reads TGTGCCAGCAGTTACTCGAACCGGGAGGGCCGCGAGCAGTACTTC. Protein sequence: CASSYSNREGREQYF.

V and J are TRBV27 and TRBJ2-2; tentatively, D is TRBD2 (6 bases). Looked up from germline, CDR1 is MNHEY and CDR2 is SMNVEV (reference sequence). Trimming took 5 bases from V and 0 from J, leaving 16 bases between them. The CDR3 consists of 17 residues. As DNA, the CDR3 is TGTGCCAGCAGTGTGCTACTAGCACCCGCGAACACCGGGGAGCTGTTTTTT. Its protein is CASSVLLAPANTGELFF.

The J gene is TRBJ2-7, the V gene TRBV11-1, with TRBD1 identical over 7 bases. This CDR3 comprises 15 residues. The trim removed 5 bases at V and 1 base at J, leaving 8 bases unmatched. Germline CDR1 is SGHAT and CDR2 is FQDESV (reference sequence). CDR3 loop: CASSRDRKGSYEQYF. DNA for the CDR3: TGTGCCAGCAGCCGGGACAGAAAGGGATCCTACGAGCAGTACTTC.

The rearrangement uses TRBV6-6 and TRBJ2-3, with 7 nucleotides matching TRBD2. CDR1 and CDR2 from the germline V gene are MNHNY and SVGAGI (reference sequence). This CDR3 is built from 15 residues. The J segment lost 8 bases and the V segment lost 2 bases, leaving 10 bases of the junction unmatched. The CDR3 nucleotides are TGTGCCAGCAGTTACGAGGGGAAGCGGGAAGGTACGCAGTATTTT. Protein sequence: CASSYEGKREGTQYF.

The chain recombines TRBV25-1 with TRBJ1-2, with D tentatively TRBD1 (5 bases). Germline lookup yields CDR1 MGHDK and CDR2 SYGVNS. Trimming left V 1 base short and J 8 bases short, with 14 bases between. CDR3 length: 14 amino acids. The CDR3 DNA follows: TGTGCCAGCAGTGAATTCCCGGACACATACGGCTACACCTTC. This encodes CASSEFPDTYGYTF.

This clone was observed once. This chain connects TRBV6-4 to TRBJ2-7; D ambiguous. Deletions cut 4 bases from V and 4 bases from J, with 17 bases between. The CDR3 has 15 residues. CDR1 is MRHNA and CDR2 is SNTAGT in the germline V gene. Here the CDR3 reads CASSVWFGLAYEQYF. CDR3 DNA sequence: TGTGCCAGCAGTGTGTGGTTTGGCTTAGCTTACGAGCAGTACTTC.